Listed below are T cell receptor beta chains from one sample, sequenced in a study of vaccination effects on CD4 cells after COVID-19. These receptors are not linked to any known antigen. Sequencing was performed with immunoSEQ multiplex PCR; in TCRdb, only in-frame clones are kept and a portion is missing. The sample yields 65,000 to 80,000 clones, 75% to 80% seen once. The starting material was CD4+ T cells from PBMCs cultured without peptide, obtained before COVID-19 vaccination. Receptor source: a human donor who received a COVID-19 vaccine. Each CDR3 is given without its conserved first and last residue.

j_call v_call cdr3_aa
TRBJ2-1 TRBV5-4 ASSLQGADNEQF
TRBJ2-3 TRBV7-2 ASSPTGTSTDTQY
TRBJ2-1 TRBV5-1 ASNGGAPLHEQF
TRBJ1-2 TRBV28 ASSLPPPEGNYGYT
TRBJ2-5 TRBV24-1 ATQGRGQETQY
TRBJ1-2 TRBV6-5 ASSLGGYGYT
TRBJ2-3 TRBV4-1 ASSQSGRGRTDTQY
TRBJ1-2 TRBV5-1 ASSGAGADGYT
TRBJ1-2 TRBV6-2/TRBV6-3 ASSASRGYT
TRBJ1-2 TRBV6-5 ASAKLGRQGGGYT
TRBJ2-1 TRBV10-1 ASSEGLAGVSEQF
TRBJ1-3 TRBV5-1 ASSLARGTPGNTIY
TRBJ1-6 TRBV15 ATSRDRGDAPLH
TRBJ1-1 TRBV5-5 ASSLTGTTEAF
TRBJ2-2 TRBV19 ASSETGANTGELF
TRBJ2-1 TRBV6-5 ASSYPDSRNEQF
TRBJ1-3 TRBV21-1 ASVASGVGRGNTIY
TRBJ1-2 TRBV28 ASEGQGDNYGYT
TRBJ1-1 TRBV19 AVMPGQRLRNTEAF
TRBJ1-2 TRBV6-2/TRBV6-3 ASSFQGLRGYT
TRBJ1-5 TRBV28 ASSGAERGVQPQH
TRBJ2-1 TRBV5-6 ASSLDGLAETYNEQF
TRBJ2-1 TRBV27 ASSFGDRRRNEQF
TRBJ1-4 TRBV27 ASSPEKLF
TRBJ2-5 TRBV7-9 ASSFHLFPQGRETQY
TRBJ2-1 TRBV5-1 ASSLGEKSNEQF
TRBJ2-1 TRBV10-2 ASSELRLAHEQF
TRBJ1-4 TRBV18 ASSSQEGINEKLF
TRBJ2-3 TRBV4-1 ASSQALLRGGTDTQY
TRBJ1-5 TRBV20-1 SASEGSSNQPQH
TRBJ1-2 TRBV12-3/TRBV12-4 ASSLWGQFGYT
TRBJ2-3 TRBV5-8 ASPSWGKLTDTQY
TRBJ2-2 TRBV2 ASSGRGVVTGELF
TRBJ2-5 TRBV28 ASSLAAETQY
TRBJ1-2 TRBV6-5 ASSQHNYGYT
TRBJ1-5 TRBV24-1 ATSDLPGQPQH
TRBJ2-2 TRBV4-2 ASSQVGGENTGELF
TRBJ2-3 TRBV30 AQTRSGGSTDTQY
TRBJ1-2 TRBV6-2/TRBV6-3 ASSYWAANYGYT
TRBJ1-1 TRBV6-2/TRBV6-3 ASSYRRDSMNTEAF